Given below is one T cell receptor (beta chain) in context. Its target antigen remains unknown. Base qualities are missing; no much larger clone stands one base away. V lost 0 bases and J lost 0 bases; the stretch between them is 9 bases long. Reading from cysteine to phenylalanine, the CDR3 counts 15 amino acids. CDR3 DNA is the only sequence kept; it has 45 bases, read in frame from the first base. Reading the germline V gene (reference sequence) gives CDR1 GTSNPN and CDR2 SVGIG. These data belong to a study of blood T cell repertoires in COVID-19 (dated by TCRdb to 2020 to 2021). About the study as a whole: Samples from collaborators originated in the United States, Italy and Spain and spanned both the acute and convalescent phases of COVID-19. The repertoires were released in a freely available public database intended as a resource for research on the immune response to SARS-CoV-2. Samples came from the ongoing ImmuneRACE study (first 160 participants) plus 1,254 subjects from 6 global collaborators. Subjects who had been exposed to COVID-19, were actively infected with it, or had recovered from it provided the deeply sampled blood TCRbeta repertoires that made up the dataset. The prospective study material was composed of cDNA or gDNA derived from T cells, B-cell-depleted T cells, or PBMCs. A de-identified subject ID, COVID-19 status, age in years and sex were almost always included in the sample metadata. Where available, HLA class I and class II types were taken from metadata supplied by the sample provider and were not determined by assay-based typing.

TCRbeta CDR3 regions were amplified from genomic DNA using the immunoSEQ Assay, a bias-controlled multiplex PCR. The authors' pipeline ran thus. The number of nucleated cells in each sample was estimated by amplification of reference gene primers within the assay. To quantify the absolute abundance of each unique TCRbeta CDR3 rearrangement, sequence reads were collapsed and filtered. For each sample, productive Simpson clonality was calculated by taking the square root of Simpson's diversity index across productive rearrangements. The table comes from immuneACCESS by way of TCRdb, which keeps in-frame sequences with V and J called. Part of the clones is missing from these tables; in studies checked, under half for an unresolved V gene and the rest for unknown reasons. The DNA gave D and trimming, while V, J and clone size come from that table. Present in this sample are approximately 450,000 clones, 87% of which were seen just once. The leading ten clones occupy around 1.8% of the sample.

Participants in the prospective study were enrolled through a virtual design, were aged about 18 to 100 years, and lived in approximately 25 United States geographic areas. Cohort assignment in the prospective study relied on participant-reported clinical history from a screening survey and a study questionnaire. Mobile phlebotomists in the prospective study collected whole blood, serum and a nasopharyngeal or oropharyngeal swab from every participant. Participants in the prospective study had the option to provide additional blood draws and questionnaires over an approximately two-month period. Prospective study blood samples were shipped either frozen or at room temperature before DNA extraction. The research as a whole found: The quantity of clinical and demographic metadata differed by source and by participant and was supplied without curation.

The V and J genes are TRBV30 and TRBJ1-3; no D gene is confidently identified. The sequenced material came from PBMCs or T cells enriched from blood (not recorded which). The TCR was taken from a woman in her late teens or twenties with acute COVID-19. Here is the DNA: TGTGCCTGGAGTGTATCCAGATACTCTGGAAACACCATATATTTT. This encodes CAWSVSRYSGNTIYF.